This TCR beta chain was sequenced during a study of blood T cell repertoires in COVID-19. Whole-study context: The United States, Italy and Spain provided the acute and convalescent COVID-19 samples. PBMCs, B-cell-depleted T cells, or T cells provided the cDNA or gDNA that made up the material.

Using immunoSEQ multiplex PCR, the repertoire was profiled, and TCRdb retains in-frame clones only, with some absent. The data contain tens of thousands of clones, around 90% of them singletons. CDR1 and CDR2 (germline): SNHLY, FYNNEI. This CDR3 is 13 amino acids long. V shed 7 bases, J shed 5 bases, and the junction held 5 bases outside the gene matches. The V and J genes are TRBV2 and TRBJ1-2, with TRBD1 matching over 9 bases. The sequenced material came from peripheral blood. The sequence was obtained from a man aged 45-65 years with active COVID-19. CDR3 DNA: TGTGCCAGCATGGGACAGGGTCCTTATGGCTACACCTTC. Translation: CASMGQGPYGYTF.